The 14 T cell receptor beta chains listed next were all sequenced from one sample in a study of shared clonotypes between healthy human individuals. Only in-frame clones appear in the TCRdb table, and some are missing; sequencing was by immunoSEQ multiplex PCR. The sample lists fewer than 600,000 clones, around 81% occurring once. Sequenced input: PBMCs. These receptors originate from a woman in her thirties or forties in good health. Some clones in this sample may be carry-over from other donors' samples.

This chain uses TRBV7-2 with TRBJ1-2, with a possible D match to TRBD1 (6 bases). This CDR3 comprises 14 residues. V was clipped by 5 bases and J by 4 bases, with 14 bases between them. Germline CDR1 and CDR2: SGHTA and FQGNSA. The CDR3 nucleotides read TGTGCCAGCAGCCCTTGGACAGATTCCTATGGCTACACCTTC. It codes for CASSPWTDSYGYTF.

V is TRBV28 and J is TRBJ2-1, with 8 nucleotides matching TRBD2. V was pared by 6 bases and J by 0 bases, with 7 bases of the junction left unmatched. The V gene's germline CDR1 is MDHEN and CDR2 SYDVKM. The CDR3 totals 16 residues. The DNA of the CDR3 is TGTGCCAGCAGCCCTACTAGCGGCCCCTCCTACAATGAGCAGTTCTTC. This encodes CASSPTSGPSYNEQFF.

In this sample, this clone turned up once. The chain employs TRBV28 and TRBJ1-4, with D hard to call. The V gene's germline CDR1 is MDHEN and CDR2 SYDVKM. The CDR3 contains 13 residues. Trimming cost V 4 bases and J 7 bases, with 10 bases left between them. The CDR3 loop is CASSSLNGEKLFF. The CDR3 bases are TGTGCCAGCAGTTCCCTGAACGGTGAAAAACTGTTTTTT.

On this clone itself: A read error may be the cause here, since a much bigger clone is one base away. The chain recombines TRBV5-4 with TRBJ1-2, with TRBD1 matching 9 bases. There are 13 residues in the CDR3. V shed 10 bases and J 6 bases; nucleotides not matched to a gene: 10. Germline assignment: CDR1 SGHNT and CDR2 YYREEE (reference sequence). Here the CDR3 reads CAGRDRVVHGYTF. CDR3 nucleotides: TGTGCCGGCCGGGACAGGGTGGTGCATGGCTACACCTTC. Complete variable domain (other parts from reference TRBV5-4 and TRBJ1-2): ETGVTQSPTHLIKTRGQQVTLRCSSQSGHNTVSWYQQALGQGPQFIFQYYREEENGRGNFPPRFSGLQFPNYSSELNVNALELDDSALYLCAGRDRVVHGYTFGSGTRLTVV.

This CDR3 is CASSGSTTEISNQPQHF. CDR3 nucleotide sequence: TGTGCCAGCAGTGGGTCGACTACGGAGATTAGCAATCAGCCCCAGCATTTT. The gene calls are TRBV6-4 and TRBJ1-5; D unresolved. Germline V gene sequence: CDR1 MRHNA, CDR2 SNTAGT. V lost 4 bases and J lost 0, with 16 bases in between. This CDR3 contains 17 residues.

The chain carries TRBV7-9 and TRBJ2-7, with D perhaps TRBD2 (5 bases). Trimming removed 7 bases at V and 3 bases at J, with 16 bases between. Germline CDR1 is SEHNR and CDR2 is FQNEAQ (reference sequence). The length of the CDR3 is 14 residues. The CDR3 loop reads CASTLASEVYEQYF. The CDR3 nucleotides are TGTGCCAGCACCCTAGCCAGTGAGGTCTACGAGCAGTACTTC.

This CDR3 is CASSERAITDTQYF. In DNA, the CDR3 is TGTGCCAGCAGTGAGAGGGCCATCACAGATACGCAGTATTTT. The V call is TRBV2, the J call TRBJ2-3; D might be TRBD2 (5 bases). V was shortened by 3 bases and J by 2 bases, with 9 bases between the two germline ends. The germline V gene has CDR1 SNHLY and CDR2 FYNNEI. The CDR3 loop spans 14 amino acids.

The chain has TRBV5-5 and TRBJ2-1; 10 nucleotides align to TRBD2. V dropped 4 bases and J dropped 5; count of bases not matched to a gene: 6. CDR1 is SGHKS and CDR2 is YYEKEE in the germline V gene (reference sequence). The CDR3 totals 15 residues. The DNA of the CDR3 is TGTGCCAGCAGCCTCACTAGCGGGGTAAACAATGAGCAGTTCTTC. Encoded protein: CASSLTSGVNNEQFF.

V and J are TRBV10-3 and TRBJ2-7; 10 bases align to TRBD1. Trimming removed 6 bases from V and 2 bases from J; junction bases left unmatched: 4. Germline CDR1 ENHRY, CDR2 SYGVKD. This CDR3 has 14 amino acids. CDR3 nucleotides: TGTGCCATCAGGCCGGGACAGGGGCCCTACGAGCAGTACTTC. This encodes CAIRPGQGPYEQYF.

The chain has TRBV2 and TRBJ2-7; 8 nucleotides match TRBD1. This CDR3 contains 13 residues. CDR1 and CDR2 from the germline V gene are SNHLY and FYNNEI. The CDR3 DNA sequence: TGTGCTGTGACAGGGGCACAGACCTACGAGCAGTACTTC. Its translation: CAVTGAQTYEQYF.

Concerning this clone: This could be a read error, since a much larger clone is one nucleotide away. The rearrangement uses TRBV29-1 and TRBJ1-1; no firm D call. CDR1 is SQVTM, CDR2 ANQGSEA, per germline. V was trimmed by 4 bases and J by 0 bases, leaving 9 bases between them. The CDR3 contains 13 residues. The CDR3 sequence: CSVGEELNTEAFF. The CDR3 DNA follows: TGCAGCGTTGGGGAGGAGCTGAACACTGAAGCTTTCTTT.

The V call is TRBV6-5, the J call TRBJ2-7; TRBD2 aligns across 7 bases. The germline CDR1 and CDR2 sequences are MNHEY and SVGAGI. J gave up 4 bases and V 6 bases, and 9 bases lay outside the gene matches. The length of the CDR3 is 14 residues. This CDR3 reads CASRAGTTKYEQYF. In DNA form, the CDR3 reads TGTGCCAGCAGAGCCGGGACTACCAAGTACGAGCAGTACTTC.

V is TRBV27 and J is TRBJ1-4; TRBD1 might be the D (6 bases). This CDR3 has 17 amino acids. V lost 7 bases and J 0 bases, leaving 18 bases between the germline ends. Germline V CDR1 and CDR2: MNHEY, SMNVEV (reference sequence). The CDR3 spells CASTSSTGSATNEKLFF. The CDR3, as DNA: TGTGCCAGCACCTCTTCGACAGGCTCCGCAACTAATGAAAAACTGTTTTTT.

The chain links TRBV6-4 to TRBJ2-3, with D possibly TRBD2 on 7 matching bases. The V end lost 6 bases, the J end lost 2 bases, and 15 bases lay between the germline ends. CDR3 length equals 15 residues. Germline CDR1 reads MRHNA; CDR2 reads SNTAGT. CDR3 sequence (DNA): TGTGCCAGCAGCGATAACGGGGGGCCCACAGATACGCAGTATTTT. This translates into CASSDNGGPTDTQYF.